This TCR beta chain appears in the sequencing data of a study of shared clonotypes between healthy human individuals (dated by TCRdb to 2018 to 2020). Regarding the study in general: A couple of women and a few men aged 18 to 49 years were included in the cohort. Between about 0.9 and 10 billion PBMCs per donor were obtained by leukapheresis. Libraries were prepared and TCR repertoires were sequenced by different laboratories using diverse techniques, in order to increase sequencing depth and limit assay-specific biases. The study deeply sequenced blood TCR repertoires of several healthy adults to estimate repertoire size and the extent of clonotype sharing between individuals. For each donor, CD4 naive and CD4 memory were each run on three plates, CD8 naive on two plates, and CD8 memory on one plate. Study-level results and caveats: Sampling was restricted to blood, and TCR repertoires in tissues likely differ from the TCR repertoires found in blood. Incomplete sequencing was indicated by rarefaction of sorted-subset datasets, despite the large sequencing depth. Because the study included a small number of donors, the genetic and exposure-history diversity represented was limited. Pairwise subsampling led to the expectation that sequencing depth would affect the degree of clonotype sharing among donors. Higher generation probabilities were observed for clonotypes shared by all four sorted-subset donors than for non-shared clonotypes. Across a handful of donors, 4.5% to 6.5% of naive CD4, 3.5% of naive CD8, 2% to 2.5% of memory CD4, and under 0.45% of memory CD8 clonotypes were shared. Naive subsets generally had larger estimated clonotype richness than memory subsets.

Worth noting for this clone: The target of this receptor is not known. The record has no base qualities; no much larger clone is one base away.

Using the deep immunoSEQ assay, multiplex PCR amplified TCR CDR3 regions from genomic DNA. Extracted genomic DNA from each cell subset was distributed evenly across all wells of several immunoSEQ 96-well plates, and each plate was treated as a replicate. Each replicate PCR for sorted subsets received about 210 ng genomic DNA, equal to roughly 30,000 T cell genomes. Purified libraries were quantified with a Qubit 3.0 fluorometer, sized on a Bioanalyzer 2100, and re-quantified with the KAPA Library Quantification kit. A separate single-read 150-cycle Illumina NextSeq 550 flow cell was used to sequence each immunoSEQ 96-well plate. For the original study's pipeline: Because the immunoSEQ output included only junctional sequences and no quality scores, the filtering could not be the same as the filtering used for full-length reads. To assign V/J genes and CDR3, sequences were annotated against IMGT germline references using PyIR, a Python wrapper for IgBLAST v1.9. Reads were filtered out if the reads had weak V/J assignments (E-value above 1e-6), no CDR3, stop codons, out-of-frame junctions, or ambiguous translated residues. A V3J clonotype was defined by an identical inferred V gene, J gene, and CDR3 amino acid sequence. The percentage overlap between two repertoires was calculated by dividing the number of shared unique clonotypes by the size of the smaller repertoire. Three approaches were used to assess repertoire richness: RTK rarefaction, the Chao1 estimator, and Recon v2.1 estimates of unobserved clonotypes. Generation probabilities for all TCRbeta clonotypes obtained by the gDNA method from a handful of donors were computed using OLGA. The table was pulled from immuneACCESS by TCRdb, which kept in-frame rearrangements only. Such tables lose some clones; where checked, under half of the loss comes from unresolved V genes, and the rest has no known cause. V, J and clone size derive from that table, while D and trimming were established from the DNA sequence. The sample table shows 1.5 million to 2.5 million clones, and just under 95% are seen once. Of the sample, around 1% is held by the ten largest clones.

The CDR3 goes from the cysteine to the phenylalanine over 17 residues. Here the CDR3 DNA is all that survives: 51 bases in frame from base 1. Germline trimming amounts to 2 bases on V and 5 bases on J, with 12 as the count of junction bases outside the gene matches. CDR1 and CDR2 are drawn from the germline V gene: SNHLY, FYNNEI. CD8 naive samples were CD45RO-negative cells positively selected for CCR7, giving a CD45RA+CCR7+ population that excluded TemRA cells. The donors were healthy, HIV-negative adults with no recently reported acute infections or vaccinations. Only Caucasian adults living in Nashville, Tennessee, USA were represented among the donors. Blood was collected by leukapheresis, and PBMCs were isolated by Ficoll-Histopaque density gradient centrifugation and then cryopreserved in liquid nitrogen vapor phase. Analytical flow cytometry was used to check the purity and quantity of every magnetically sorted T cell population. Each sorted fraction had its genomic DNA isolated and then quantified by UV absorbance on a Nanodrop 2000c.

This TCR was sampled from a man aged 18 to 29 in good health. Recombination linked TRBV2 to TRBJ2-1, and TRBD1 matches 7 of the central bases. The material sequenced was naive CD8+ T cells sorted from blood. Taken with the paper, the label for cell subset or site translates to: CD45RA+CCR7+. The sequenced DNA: TGTGCCAGCAGTGAAAGATGGACCGGGACAGTAGACAATGAGCAGTTCTTC. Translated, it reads CASSERWTGTVDNEQFF.